The clone carrying this TCR beta chain was observed at least ten times. This entry comes from a study of blood T cells in healthy people across ages. Next came a second PCR, run for 7 to 11 cycles, which used a sample-barcoded 5' primer along with a J-beta primer mix. Each cDNA molecule was tagged by a template-switch adaptor that had 12 random nucleotides. TCRdb itself ran the 5' RACE reads through MiXCR, one entry per CDR3 protein. The sample has some 930,000 distinct CDR3 sequences; about 27% are singletons. Researchers report isolating at least 6 million PBMCs per sample. Separately, the same data were catalogued under a study of T cells of mothers and their children. That report notes: Each mother yielded more than 10 million TCR beta CDR3 reads. Each child yielded some 3 million reads. Mother-child pairs who were related displayed a slightly higher overlap than unrelated pairs, a difference that was non-significant.

This receptor was taken from a woman aged 40 to 50 in good health. Sample: blood.

CDR3 DNA sequence: TGCGCCAGCAGCTTGGGGAGTAATGAAAAACTGTTTTTT. Translated, it gives CASSLGSNEKLFF. This chain uses TRBV5-1 with TRBJ1-4; D is unclear. This CDR3 region has 13 residues. The V end lost 0 bases, the J end lost 4 bases, and 4 bases lay between the germline ends. Germline V gene lookup returns CDR1 SGHRS and CDR2 YFSETQ.